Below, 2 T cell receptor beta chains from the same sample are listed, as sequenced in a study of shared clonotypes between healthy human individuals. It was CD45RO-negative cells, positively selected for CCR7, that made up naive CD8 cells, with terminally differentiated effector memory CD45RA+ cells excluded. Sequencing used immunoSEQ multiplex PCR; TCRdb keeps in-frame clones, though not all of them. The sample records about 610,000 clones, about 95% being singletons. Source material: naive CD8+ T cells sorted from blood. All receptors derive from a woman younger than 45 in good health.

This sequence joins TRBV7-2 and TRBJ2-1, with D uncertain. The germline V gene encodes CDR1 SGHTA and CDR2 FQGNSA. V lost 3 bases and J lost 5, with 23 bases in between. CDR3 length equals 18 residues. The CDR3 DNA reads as TGTGCCAGCAGCTTTCGGTCCTCTGACTTGTGGCCGGACAATGAGCAGTTCTTC. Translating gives CASSFRSSDLWPDNEQFF.

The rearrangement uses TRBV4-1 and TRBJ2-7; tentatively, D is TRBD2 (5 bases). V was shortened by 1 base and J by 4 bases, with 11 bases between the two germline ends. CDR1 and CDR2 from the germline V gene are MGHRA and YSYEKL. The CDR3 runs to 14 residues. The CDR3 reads CASSQVASSYEQYF. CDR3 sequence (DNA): TGCGCCAGCAGCCAAGTGGCTAGCAGTTACGAGCAGTACTTC.